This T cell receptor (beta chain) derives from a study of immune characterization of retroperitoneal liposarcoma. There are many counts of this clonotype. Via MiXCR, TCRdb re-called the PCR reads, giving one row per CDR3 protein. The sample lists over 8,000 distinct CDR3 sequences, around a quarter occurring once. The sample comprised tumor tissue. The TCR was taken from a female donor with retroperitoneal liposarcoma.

CDR3 region: CASSSRRYEQYF. CDR3 nucleotide sequence: TGTGCCAGCAGTTCCAGAAGATACGAGCAGTACTTC. The chain couples TRBV28 to TRBJ2-1, with D hard to call. The J call may be incorrect, as the DNA end agrees better with TRBJ2-7. The CDR3 sequence is 12 residues long. The V gene's germline CDR1 is MDHEN and CDR2 SYDVKM.